Listed below are T cell receptor beta chains from one sample, sequenced in a study of blood T cells in healthy people across ages. TCRdb analysed the 5' RACE reads with MiXCR anew, one entry per CDR3 protein. The table lists over 950,000 distinct CDR3 sequences, about 51% of them singletons. The material sequenced was blood. The receptors were gathered from a woman aged 60-75 years in good health. Each CDR3 is given with its conserved first and last residue. The D gene is left open where the match is weak. Not every row has a clone size; where given, it reads once, few, many or a size class.

D gene: -
V gene: TRBV5-1
clone size: -
J gene: TRBJ2-7
CDR3 DNA: TGCGCCAGCAGCGGCCGAAGTCCGGTACACGAGCAGTACTTC
CDR3 protein: CASSGRSPVHEQYF

D gene: -
V gene: TRBV29-1
clone size: few
J gene: TRBJ2-1
CDR3 DNA: TGCAGCGACCGGGACGGAATTAACAATGAGCAGTTCTTC
CDR3 protein: CSDRDGINNEQFF

D gene: -
V gene: TRBV20-1
clone size: -
J gene: TRBJ1-5
CDR3 DNA: TGCAGTGCTAGTGGGAAGGAGTCCGGGTCCGGTCAGCCCCAGCATTTT
CDR3 protein: CSASGKESGSGQPQHF

D gene: -
V gene: TRBV7-9
clone size: few
J gene: TRBJ2-7
CDR3 DNA: TGTGCCAGCAGATCCACCCCCGGGGGCGTCCCCTACGAGCAGTACTTC
CDR3 protein: CASRSTPGGVPYEQYF

D gene: -
V gene: TRBV4-1
clone size: -
J gene: TRBJ1-5
CDR3 DNA: TGCGCCAGCAGCCAGGTCACAGGGTATAATCAGCCCCAGCATTTT
CDR3 protein: CASSQVTGYNQPQHF

D gene: TRBD2
V gene: TRBV5-1
clone size: -
J gene: TRBJ2-3
CDR3 DNA: TGCGCCAGCAGCCCGCCTGCGGGAGAAGCAGATACGCAGTATTTT
CDR3 protein: CASSPPAGEADTQYF

D gene: -
V gene: TRBV12-3/TRBV12-4
clone size: few
J gene: TRBJ2-7
CDR3 DNA: TGTGCCAGCAGTTTCGGCAACACCTACGAGCAGTACTTC
CDR3 protein: CASSFGNTYEQYF

D gene: TRBD2
V gene: TRBV14
clone size: -
J gene: TRBJ2-4
CDR3 DNA: TGTGCCAGCAGCCAAGGCCAAGTTTCTAGCGGCCTAGCCAAAAACATTCAGTACTTC
CDR3 protein: CASSQGQVSSGLAKNIQYF

D gene: TRBD2
V gene: TRBV7-2
clone size: few
J gene: TRBJ2-1
CDR3 DNA: TGTGCCAGCAGTCTTAGAATAGCGGGAAAGGATGAGCAGTTCTTC
CDR3 protein: CASSLRIAGKDEQFF

D gene: TRBD2
V gene: TRBV29-1
clone size: -
J gene: TRBJ2-1
CDR3 DNA: TGCAGCGTTGAAGAAACGAGCGGGAGGGCGTCGTTCTTC
CDR3 protein: CSVEETSGRASFF

D gene: TRBD2
V gene: TRBV7-2
clone size: few
J gene: TRBJ2-5
CDR3 DNA: TGTGCCAGCAGCTCGGGACTAGCGGACCAAGAGACCCAGTACTTC
CDR3 protein: CASSSGLADQETQYF

D gene: -
V gene: TRBV2
clone size: -
J gene: TRBJ2-1
CDR3 DNA: TGTGCCAGCAGTGGTCAGCGAACCTACAATGAGCAGTTCTTC
CDR3 protein: CASSGQRTYNEQFF

D gene: -
V gene: TRBV5-1
clone size: -
J gene: TRBJ2-7
CDR3 DNA: TGCGCCAGCAGCCCGCCTGGGACTCGCCCGTACGAGCAGTACTTC
CDR3 protein: CASSPPGTRPYEQYF

D gene: -
V gene: TRBV10-3
clone size: few
J gene: TRBJ2-1
CDR3 DNA: TGTGCCATCAGTGAGCAGGGCATGGTCTACAATGAGCAGTTCTTC
CDR3 protein: CAISEQGMVYNEQFF

D gene: TRBD2
V gene: TRBV7-9
clone size: once
J gene: TRBJ2-1
CDR3 DNA: TGTGCCAGCAGCTCAACTAGCGGGAGGGCCGTTGAGCAGTTCTTC
CDR3 protein: CASSSTSGRAVEQFF

D gene: -
V gene: TRBV5-1
clone size: -
J gene: TRBJ2-1
CDR3 DNA: TGCGCCAGCAGCCACTGGGCCGAGAACAATGAGCAGTTCTTC
CDR3 protein: CASSHWAENNEQFF

D gene: -
V gene: TRBV4-2
clone size: -
J gene: TRBJ2-3
CDR3 DNA: TGTGCCAGCAGCCAAGATCGGGGGAGTACGCAGTATTTT
CDR3 protein: CASSQDRGSTQYF

D gene: TRBD1
V gene: TRBV5-1
clone size: -
J gene: TRBJ2-6
CDR3 DNA: TGCGCCAGCAGCTTGGTAGCAGGGGGCGGCTCTGGGGCCAACGTCCTGACTTTC
CDR3 protein: CASSLVAGGGSGANVLTF

D gene: -
V gene: TRBV7-2
clone size: -
J gene: TRBJ2-6
CDR3 DNA: TGTGCCAGCAGCTTAGACGGGACGGTCTCTGGGGCCAACGTCCTGACTTTC
CDR3 protein: CASSLDGTVSGANVLTF

D gene: -
V gene: TRBV18
clone size: -
J gene: TRBJ1-4
CDR3 DNA: TGTGCCAGCTCACCGGGGGTCGGAGAAAAACTGTTTTTT
CDR3 protein: CASSPGVGEKLFF

D gene: -
V gene: TRBV4-3
clone size: few
J gene: TRBJ2-3
CDR3 DNA: TGCGCCAGCAGCCAAGAATGGGGGTTGGTTACGCAGTATTTT
CDR3 protein: CASSQEWGLVTQYF

D gene: TRBD2
V gene: TRBV5-6
clone size: -
J gene: TRBJ2-4
CDR3 DNA: TGTGCCTGCAGCTTATTCCGACTAGCGGGAGCCAAAAACATTCAGTACTTC
CDR3 protein: CACSLFRLAGAKNIQYF

D gene: -
V gene: TRBV2
clone size: -
J gene: TRBJ2-1
CDR3 DNA: TGTGTCAGCAGTGTCTTGCAATACAATGAGCAGTTCTTC
CDR3 protein: CVSSVLQYNEQFF

D gene: -
V gene: TRBV28
clone size: few
J gene: TRBJ1-1
CDR3 DNA: TGTGCCAGCAGTTCCCCCGCCCGGCAGGGCGCCACTGAAGCTTTCTTT
CDR3 protein: CASSSPARQGATEAFF

D gene: TRBD2
V gene: TRBV29-1
clone size: few
J gene: TRBJ2-7
CDR3 DNA: TGCAGCGTGAAAGCGGGAGGGCCGGGAGAGCAGTACTTC
CDR3 protein: CSVKAGGPGEQYF

D gene: -
V gene: TRBV12-3/TRBV12-4
clone size: -
J gene: TRBJ1-5
CDR3 DNA: TGTGCCAGCAGCCTTAGGGCGGCCTATCAGCCCCAGCATTTT
CDR3 protein: CASSLRAAYQPQHF

D gene: -
V gene: TRBV27
clone size: -
J gene: TRBJ2-3
CDR3 DNA: TGTGCCAGTACTCAGCGAGGGGGGAGAACAGATACGCAGTATTTT
CDR3 protein: CASTQRGGRTDTQYF

D gene: TRBD2
V gene: TRBV7-2
clone size: -
J gene: TRBJ2-7
CDR3 DNA: TGTGCCAGCAGCTTAGTTGGGACTAGCGGGACGACCTACGAGCAGTACTTC
CDR3 protein: CASSLVGTSGTTYEQYF

D gene: -
V gene: TRBV7-2
clone size: -
J gene: TRBJ1-5
CDR3 DNA: TGTGTCAGCACCCCCGGACGGGGAAATCAGCCCCAGCATTTT
CDR3 protein: CVSTPGRGNQPQHF

D gene: -
V gene: TRBV6-5
clone size: -
J gene: TRBJ2-7
CDR3 DNA: TGTGCCAGCAGCGACAAACTCTGGCAGTACTTC
CDR3 protein: CASSDKLWQYF

D gene: -
V gene: TRBV11-2
clone size: few
J gene: TRBJ2-7
CDR3 DNA: TGTGCCAGCAGCTTAGGGGCCCCTAGCGAAAGGGCTCGCGAGCAGTACTTC
CDR3 protein: CASSLGAPSERAREQYF

D gene: TRBD1
V gene: TRBV20-1
clone size: -
J gene: TRBJ1-5
CDR3 DNA: TGCAGCGCGAAACCGGGACAGCCTAAATCATGGCCCCAGCATTTT
CDR3 protein: CSAKPGQPKSWPQHF

D gene: TRBD2
V gene: TRBV29-1
clone size: once
J gene: TRBJ2-1
CDR3 DNA: TGCAGCGTTGTGCCTAGCGGGAATATGGTTGAGCAGTTCTTC
CDR3 protein: CSVVPSGNMVEQFF